A selection of T cell receptor beta chains follows, all from one sample in a study of CD8+ T cells in alopecia areata. Clones were sequenced by immunoSEQ multiplex PCR, and TCRdb holds only the in-frame ones, with some missing. This sample has about 150,000 clones, with more than 45% found just once. This material consisted of CD8+ T cells sorted from blood, taken at week 0. These receptor sequences come from a human donor with alopecia areata. The conserved cysteine and the conserved F or W are not part of the CDR3 here.

V gene | CDR3 protein
TRBV30 | AWSPQLDYEQY
TRBV11-1 | ASSSGQGEGWGTEAF
TRBV2 | ASSETGRGEKLF
TRBV27 | ASSLYPSGAGSEQF
TRBV30 | ASSQGNEQY
TRBV9 | ASSVDIMNTEAF
TRBV7-8 | ASSLHRDEQY
TRBV4-1 | ASSQDTGQGYEQY
TRBV29-1 | SADRGGSYGYT
TRBV4-1 | ASSQIGTSHLGELF
TRBV11-2 | ASSSGQGTYEQY
TRBV4-1 | ASSQEPWGGGPGSSYNEQF
TRBV27 | ASTSGI
TRBV25-1 | ASSVNTEAF
TRBV2 | ASSQQGTYTGELF
TRBV4-1 | ASSQERDRPIVT
TRBV27 | ASSFYTGDTQY
TRBV7-9 | ASSWAGELF
TRBV2 | ASSEDTGSYEQY
TRBV9 | ASSQPGAYGYT
TRBV25-1 | ASSVGSGGRNEQF
TRBV9 | ASSPRTLDTDTQY
TRBV9 | ASRKGGSPEAF
TRBV29-1 | SYTGSYTEAF
TRBV25-1 | ASSGGWGQF
TRBV12-5 | ASGLGPSGTGPEKLF
TRBV4-1 | ASRTGNTEAF
TRBV29-1 | SVVRDNEQF
TRBV25-1 | ASSVEHHYGYT
TRBV4-3 | ASSQDVVTFEQY
TRBV6-5 | ASSSSGGYQPQH
TRBV29-1 | SVGGRPRT
TRBV9 | ASSVGDSNYGYT
TRBV30 | AWSQLMNTEAF
TRBV9 | ASSVIHGPYYGYT
TRBV30 | AWRGWRDTGYGYT
TRBV5-5 | ASSLSIKGTYEQY
TRBV4-3 | ASSQDRTTNQPQH
TRBV10-2 | ASGGRTEAF
TRBV29-1 | SADIRGDHTGELF
TRBV4-3 | ASSLIAGNIQY
TRBV25-1 | ASSSGPEAF
TRBV29-1 | SVDDGNIEAF
TRBV4-3 | ASSQRRESYNSPLH
TRBV14 | ASSPRSGAGANVLT
TRBV11-2 | ASSLGESSGGYT
TRBV4-3 | ASSQSSRGNEQF
TRBV4-3 | ASSQEDRASGFYEQY
TRBV4-1 | ASSQTRWGKNNEQF
TRBV9 | ASSVDQFATNEKLF
TRBV30 | AWSQLKGAGGTEAF
TRBV6-4 | ASSLGSIQGARQPQH
TRBV29-1 | SARRTREDGYT
TRBV5-6 | ASSLLAGGGGETQY